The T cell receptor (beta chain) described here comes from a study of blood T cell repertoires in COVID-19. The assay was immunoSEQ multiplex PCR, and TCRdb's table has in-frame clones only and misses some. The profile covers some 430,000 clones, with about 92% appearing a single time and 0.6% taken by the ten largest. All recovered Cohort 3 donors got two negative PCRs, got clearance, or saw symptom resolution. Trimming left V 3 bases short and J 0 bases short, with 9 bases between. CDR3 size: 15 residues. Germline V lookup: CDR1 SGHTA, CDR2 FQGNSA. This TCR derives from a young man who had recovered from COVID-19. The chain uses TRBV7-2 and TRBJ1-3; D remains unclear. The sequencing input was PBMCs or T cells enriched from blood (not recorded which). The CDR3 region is CASSFMTRSGNTIYF. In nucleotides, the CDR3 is TGTGCCAGCAGCTTTATGACTCGCTCTGGAAACACCATATATTTT. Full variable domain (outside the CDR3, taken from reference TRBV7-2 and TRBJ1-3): GAGVSQSPSNKVTEKGKDVELRCDPISGHTALYWYRQSLGQGLEFLIYFQGNSAPDKSGLPSDRFSAERTGGSVSTLTIQRTQQEDSAVYLCASSFMTRSGNTIYFGEGSWLTVV.